Presented here are 7 T cell receptor beta chains from one specimen sequenced in a study of brain T cells in children with intractable seizures. The assay was immunoSEQ multiplex PCR, and TCRdb's table has in-frame clones only and misses some. The sample has about 340,000 clones, 93% seen once. Time point denoted: blood from clinic visit 5 months post-surgery; TSC patient then seizure free. Sequenced material: peripheral blood, taken about 5 months after surgery. The receptors originated from a boy under three years old with tuberous sclerosis and intractable seizures.

The CDR3 region is CASSLGLAGGLVKTQYF. CDR3 DNA: TGCGCCAGCAGCTTGGGACTAGCGGGGGGGCTGGTAAAGACCCAGTACTTC. V usage is TRBV5-1 and J usage is TRBJ2-5; the match to TRBD2 covers 14 bases. Germline assignment: CDR1 SGHRS and CDR2 YFSETQ. V trimming: 0 bases; J trimming: 6 bases; junction bases outside the gene matches: 7. CDR3 length: 17 amino acids.

The chain employs TRBV10-3 and TRBJ1-1; D gene unclear. The V end lost 0 bases, the J end lost 7 bases, and 9 bases lay between the germline ends. There are 13 residues in the CDR3. Germline-derived CDR1 and CDR2 are ENHRY and SYGVKD. The CDR3: CAISESLGFEAFF. As DNA, the CDR3 is TGTGCCATCAGTGAGTCGTTGGGGTTTGAAGCTTTCTTT.

V usage is TRBV27 and J usage is TRBJ2-3; the D gene is possibly TRBD2 (6 bases). CDR3 length equals 15 residues. Germline CDR1 reads MNHEY; CDR2 reads SMNVEV (reference sequence). V was pared by 2 bases and J by 4 bases, with 13 bases between. The CDR3 nucleotides read TGTGCCAGCAGTTTACGTCGCAGGGAGGCAGATACGCAGTATTTT. It translates to CASSLRRREADTQYF.

The rearrangement links TRBV5-4 to TRBJ2-7; TRBD1 agrees at 10 bases. J lost 7 bases, V lost 5 bases, and 12 bases had no gene match. The CDR3 has 15 amino acids. Germline V gene data show CDR1 as SGHNT and CDR2 as YYREEE (reference sequence). CDR3 sequence reads: CASRLSGTGDSEQYF. The CDR3 bases are TGTGCCAGCAGGTTATCCGGGACAGGGGATTCGGAGCAGTACTTC. Combining the CDR3 with reference TRBV5-4 and TRBJ2-7 gives the whole variable domain ETGVTQSPTHLIKTRGQQVTLRCSSQSGHNTVSWYQQALGQGPQFIFQYYREEENGRGNFPPRFSGLQFPNYSSELNVNALELDDSALYLCASRLSGTGDSEQYFGPGTRLTVT.

This clone was seen only once. The V gene is TRBV9, the J gene TRBJ2-3; a possible D gene is TRBD2 (6 bases). CDR3 size: 17 residues. Germline CDR1 reads SGDLS; CDR2 reads YYNGEE. The germline V and J ends were trimmed by 1 base and 0 bases, with 15 bases remaining between them. DNA of the CDR3: TGTGCCAGCAGCGTAAGCGCGGGGCGTTCTAGCACAGATACGCAGTATTTT. Amino acid sequence: CASSVSAGRSSTDTQYF.

V is TRBV2 and J is TRBJ1-2; 9 nucleotides agree with TRBD1. CDR1 and CDR2 (germline): SNHLY, FYNNEI. The junction had 5 bases not matched to a gene; V was cut back by 8 bases and J by 4 bases. The CDR3 length is 13 residues. CDR3 sequence: CASPLTGGYGYTF. CDR3 nucleotide sequence: TGTGCCAGCCCACTGACAGGGGGCTATGGCTACACCTTC.

V usage is TRBV7-9 and J usage is TRBJ2-7, with unresolved D. The CDR3 contains 15 residues. Germline-derived CDR1 and CDR2 are SEHNR and FQNEAQ (reference sequence). V lost 1 base and J lost 3, with 13 bases in between. The chain's CDR3 is CASSLEGGDNYEQYF. The CDR3 DNA reads as TGTGCCAGCAGCTTAGAGGGCGGAGACAACTACGAGCAGTACTTC.